The T cell receptor (beta chain) under discussion was sequenced for a study of identical twins. Broader study findings: In cord blood, abundant beta clonotypes had fewer insertions; memory showed no trend. The degree of excess twin sharing was weaker in beta out-of-frame sequences.

This CDR3 has 15 residues. CDR1 SEHNR and CDR2 FQNEAQ come from the germline V gene (reference sequence). V trimming: 3 bases; J trimming: 4 bases; junction bases outside the gene matches: 5. About this clonotype: Its antigen is not identified.

TCRdb independently ran MiXCR on the 5' RACE reads; one entry per CDR3 protein. The sample carries about 240,000 distinct CDR3 sequences, roughly a tenth recorded once. J is TRBJ2-5 and V is TRBV7-9; 10 positions match TRBD1. The sequenced sample consisted of memory T cells sorted from blood. This clonotype was obtained from a man aged 50-60 years in good health. For the CDR3, the DNA is TGTGCCAGCAGCTTCGGACAGGGGGGCGGAGAGACCCAGTACTTC. As protein: CASSFGQGGGETQYF.